This T cell receptor beta chain was identified in a study of PD-1 and CTLA-4 blockade in melanoma. The junction had 4 bases not matched to a gene; V was cut back by 4 bases and J by 2 bases. The germline V gene encodes CDR1 MDHEN and CDR2 SYDVKM. The CDR3 runs to 16 residues. TCRdb's table, derived via immunoSEQ multiplex PCR, lists solely in-frame clones and lacks some. The sample yields around 32,000 clones, about 89% seen once. The TCR was taken from a human donor with melanoma. The chain couples TRBV28 to TRBJ2-1, with 11 positions matching TRBD2. Sequencing was performed on CD8+ T cells from peripheral blood, taken before anti-PD-1 treatment. The CDR3 region has the DNA TGTGCCAGCAGTTCCGAGACTAGCGGGGCCTACAATGAGCAGTTCTTC. Translating it yields CASSSETSGAYNEQFF.